The entry below describes one T cell receptor beta chain. Treatment denoted: oral pan-JAK inhibitor, 5-10 mg twice daily. This sample was included in a study of CD8+ T cells in alopecia areata. The germline gives CDR1 SQVTM, CDR2 ANQGSEA. This CDR3 is built from 16 residues. Trimming took 4 bases from V and 1 from J, leaving 18 bases between them. cDNA serving as the sequencing template came from extracted, reverse transcribed RNA. Measured with immunoSEQ multiplex PCR; TCRdb has only the in-frame clones, and not every one. The sample has just over 150,000 clones; roughly 65% are singletons. Sequenced here: CD4+ T cells sorted from blood, sampled at week 4, from a patient treated with tofacitinib. This TCR came from a human donor with alopecia areata. The J gene is TRBJ2-3, the V gene TRBV29-1, with D tentatively TRBD1 (7 bases). CDR3 sequence (DNA): TGCAGCGTTGGAGGACAGGAGGGTTCTCGCACAGATACGCAGTATTTT. Protein: CSVGGQEGSRTDTQYF.